A single sample is the source of the 9 T cell receptor beta chains below, sequenced in a study of CD8 T cells in Susac syndrome. RNA, at about 0.5 to 1 ug, was reverse transcribed with random hexamers. MiXCR, applied by TCRdb to the immunoSEQ multiplex PCR reads, yields one record per CDR3 protein. The sample has roughly 150,000 distinct CDR3 sequences, approximately 92% seen once. Sequenced: CD4+ T cells from PBMCs. These receptors were taken from a human donor in good health.

The chain carries TRBV20-1 and TRBJ1-2; D remains ambiguous. CDR1 DFQATT and CDR2 SNEGSKA come from the germline V gene (reference sequence). The CDR3 runs to 11 residues. Trimming removed 4 bases from V and 4 bases from J, with 7 bases in between. The CDR3 DNA sequence: TGCAGTGCTACAGTGGGCTATGGCTACACCTTC. It codes for CSATVGYGYTF.

This chain joins TRBV7-2 and TRBJ1-2; D gene unclear. Germline lookup yields CDR1 SGHTA and CDR2 FQGNSA. This CDR3 has 14 amino acids. Trimming cost V 5 bases and J 4 bases, with 14 bases left between them. The CDR3 here is CASSKRLAGYGYTF. CDR3 nucleotide sequence: TGTGCCAGCAGCAAGAGACTCGCGGGCTATGGCTACACCTTC.

The chain uses TRBV25-1 and TRBJ2-7, with 9 bases that match TRBD1. Germline V lookup: CDR1 MGHDK, CDR2 SYGVNS. This CDR3 is built from 16 residues. V shed 5 bases and J 5 bases; nucleotides not matched to a gene: 13. The DNA for the CDR3 is TGTGCCAGCAGTCCTACGCCCGGGACAGGGAGTCACGAGCAGTACTTC. Translation: CASSPTPGTGSHEQYF.

The chain combines TRBV27 with TRBJ2-2; a possible D gene is TRBD2 (5 bases). The CDR3 totals 15 residues. Germline V gives CDR1 MNHEY, CDR2 SMNVEV (reference sequence). V was cut by 0 bases and J by 4 bases, with 9 bases left in between. The CDR3 bases are TGTGCCAGCAGTTTATCGGGAGACTTCACCGGGGAGCTGTTTTTT. Protein product: CASSLSGDFTGELFF.

The rearrangement uses TRBV20-1 and TRBJ2-7; the match to TRBD2 covers 12 bases. The CDR3 runs to 15 residues. CDR1 is DFQATT and CDR2 is SNEGSKA in the germline V gene (reference sequence). V lost 6 bases, J lost 5 bases, and 11 bases stayed unmatched. The CDR3 coding sequence is TGCAGTGCCGAGTGGGGACGACTAGCGGGGGACGAGCAGTACTTC. Encoded protein: CSAEWGRLAGDEQYF.

This chain uses TRBV5-1 with TRBJ1-3, with D unclear. CDR1 is SGHRS, CDR2 YFSETQ, per germline. Trimming removed 4 bases at V and 2 bases at J, with 7 bases between. This CDR3 has 13 residues. The CDR3 region is CASSPLTGNTIYF. For the CDR3, the DNA is TGCGCCAGCAGCCCGCTCACTGGAAACACCATATATTTT.

The gene calls are TRBV24-1 and TRBJ2-3, with D possibly called TRBD1 or TRBD2 (5 bases each). Trimming removed 4 bases from V and 5 bases from J, with 15 bases in between. Germline CDR1 KGHDR, CDR2 SFDVKD. The CDR3 consists of 15 residues. This chain's CDR3 is CATSEDTGTGDTQYF. CDR3 nucleotide sequence: TGTGCCACCAGTGAGGACACCGGGACCGGAGATACGCAGTATTTT.

This sequence joins TRBV5-1 and TRBJ2-3, with 7 bases lining up with TRBD1. The CDR3 sequence is 14 residues long. Trimming removed 4 bases from V and 2 bases from J; junction bases left unmatched: 4. Germline-derived CDR1 and CDR2 are SGHRS and YFSETQ. The CDR3 region has the DNA TGCGCCAGCAGCATAGGGGGCTACACAGATACGCAGTATTTT. This encodes CASSIGGYTDTQYF.

The chain couples TRBV3-1 to TRBJ2-2; D is uncertain. Trimming removed 1 base at V and 7 bases at J, with 4 bases between. This CDR3 has 12 amino acids. Germline CDR1 LGHDT, CDR2 YNNKEL (reference sequence). The DNA for the CDR3 is TGTGCCAGCAGCCAAGGTTACGGGGAGCTGTTTTTT. It yields the protein CASSQGYGELFF.